This T cell receptor (beta chain) was obtained from a study of shared clonotypes between healthy human individuals. Whole-study results and caveats: Researchers sampled only blood; tissue repertoires likely differ.

Repertoires were generated with immunoSEQ multiplex PCR, while TCRdb's copy carries only in-frame clones and drops some. The table has around 940,000 clones, 70% to 85% seen once. Germline V gene data show CDR1 as MNHNS and CDR2 as SASEGT. The CDR3 consists of 12 residues. About this clone itself: The antigen is not known. One end of the junction fails to match germline, which may point to a read error.

Donors were healthy HIV-negative adults without recently reported acute infections or vaccinations. This receptor was identified in a man between 18 and 35 years old in good health. The chain has TRBV6-1 and TRBJ2-7; 7 positions match TRBD2. The sequenced sample was memory CD4+ T cells sorted from blood. Sample subset: CD45RA-negative fraction. The CDR3 here is CASSEAREGNDF. The CDR3 bases are TGTGCCAGCAGTGAAGCTAGGGAGGGTAATGACTTC.